These 9 T cell receptor beta chains came from one sample sequenced in a study of cytomegalovirus exposure and HLA in healthy donors. In the PCR, 60 Vbeta and 13 Jbeta primers were used. This table comes from immunoSEQ multiplex PCR, and its TCRdb copy is limited to in-frame clones, with some not included. Here the sample spans some 150,000 clones, around 72% being singletons. Sequenced sample: PBMCs. The receptor set was obtained from a middle-aged man in good health and CMV-seropositive.

This chain links TRBV6-1 with TRBJ1-2; no clear D gene. Germline V gene sequence: CDR1 MNHNS, CDR2 SASEGT. The CDR3 length is 15 residues. V was pared by 0 bases and J by 5 bases, with 13 bases between. The CDR3 sequence is CASSEALGQKYGYTF. The CDR3 bases are TGTGCCAGCAGTGAAGCGCTAGGCCAGAAGTATGGCTACACCTTC.

The rearrangement links TRBV20-1 to TRBJ2-5; tentatively, D is TRBD1 (6 bases). Germline CDR1 DFQATT, CDR2 SNEGSKA (reference sequence). The CDR3 has 11 residues. V was pared by 6 bases and J by 1 base, with 6 bases between. The CDR3 loop is CSAGGQETQYF. The CDR3 DNA reads as TGCAGTGCAGGGGGCCAAGAGACCCAGTACTTC.

The chain couples TRBV10-3 to TRBJ1-6; the D gene is possibly TRBD1 (6 bases). CDR1 is ENHRY and CDR2 is SYGVKD in the germline V gene. Trimming removed 3 bases from V and 0 bases from J, with 18 bases in between. The CDR3 loop spans 19 amino acids. In nucleotides, the CDR3 is TGTGCCATCAGTGAAAGGGGGGGGGCGGTGAGCTCCTATAATTCACCCCTCCACTTT. Translated: CAISERGGAVSSYNSPLHF.

V and J are TRBV5-6 and TRBJ1-4, with D possibly being TRBD1 (5 bases). From germline, CDR1 is SGHDT and CDR2 YYEEEE. This CDR3 spans 19 amino acids. With 0 bases removed from V and 8 bases from J, the gap between germline ends came to 26 bases. CDR3 sequence reads: CASSLAWAGRGVSGEKLFF. The CDR3 region has the DNA TGTGCCAGCAGCTTGGCCTGGGCAGGGAGGGGTGTTAGCGGCGAAAAACTGTTTTTT.

This chain joins TRBV10-3 and TRBJ2-7; tentative D call: TRBD2 (6 bases). Germline lookup yields CDR1 ENHRY and CDR2 SYGVKD. The CDR3 runs 12 residues. Deletions cut 3 bases from V and 6 bases from J, with 9 bases between. In DNA, the CDR3 is TGTGCCATCAGTGATAGGAGGGGCGAGCAGTACTTC. It specifies CAISDRRGEQYF.

In DNA, the CDR3 is TGTGCCAGTAGTATTGGGGACAGGGCTACGAAAAGGACTGAAGCTTTCTTT. Translation gives CASSIGDRATKRTEAFF. The V and J genes are TRBV19 and TRBJ1-1; 9 positions agree with TRBD1. This CDR3 region has 17 residues. The V gene end was trimmed by 3 bases and the J gene end by 5 bases; junction bases not matched to a gene: 13. Per germline, CDR1 LNHDA and CDR2 SQIVND (reference sequence).

The genes are TRBV5-1 and TRBJ1-1, with D possibly matching TRBD1 (5 bases). The CDR3 sequence is 16 residues long. Trimming removed 0 bases from V and 3 bases from J, with 15 bases in between. Germline-derived CDR1 and CDR2 are SGHRS and YFSETQ. CDR3 nucleotides: TGCGCCAGCAGCTTGGAAGGGGTGGGCAGGGACACTGAAGCTTTCTTT. Protein: CASSLEGVGRDTEAFF.

V usage is TRBV4-2 and J usage is TRBJ2-7; D is unresolved. Looked up from germline, CDR1 is LGHNA and CDR2 is YNFKEQ. The CDR3 consists of 13 residues. The V gene lost 2 bases and the J gene lost 2 bases, with 7 bases spanning the gap. CDR3: CASSQSGTYEQYF. Written as DNA, the CDR3 is TGTGCCAGCAGCCAATCAGGAACCTACGAGCAGTACTTC.

Only a few counts were recorded for this clone. The chain carries TRBV9 and TRBJ1-2; D is unresolved. Germline CDR1 and CDR2: SGDLS and YYNGEE. The length of the CDR3 is 13 residues. Deletions cut 3 bases from V and 8 bases from J, with 14 bases between. CDR3 loop: CASSGRGARGYTF. CDR3 DNA: TGTGCCAGCAGCGGTCGGGGAGCGCGGGGCTACACCTTC.